Listed below are T cell receptor beta chains from one sample, sequenced in a study of blood T cell repertoires in COVID-19. Some clones are missing from TCRdb's copy, which holds only in-frame ones; the method was immunoSEQ multiplex PCR. The table shows 60,000 to 75,000 clones, with just over 90% occurring only once. Sequenced sample: peripheral blood. The receptors shown here come from a human donor in a cohort sampled during active COVID-19. The CDR3 runs from the conserved cysteine through the conserved F or W. A D gene is named only where the DNA matches it firmly. Not every row has a clone size; where given, it reads once, few, many or a size class.

abundance	v_gene	j_gene	d_gene	CDR3nt	CDR3aa
NA	TRBV11-1	TRBJ2-2	NA	TGTGCCAGCTCGCTAGCGATCACCGGGGAGCTGTTTTTT	CASSLAITGELFF
NA	TRBV18	TRBJ2-1	TRBD1	TGTGCCAGCTCACCACCGGTAGGGACAGGCCTTTACAATGAGCAGTTCTTC	CASSPPVGTGLYNEQFF
few	TRBV5-6	TRBJ2-2	NA	TGTGCCAGCAGCTTGGTAAGGGGCACCGGGGAGCTGTTTTTT	CASSLVRGTGELFF
NA	TRBV6-5	TRBJ1-3	NA	TGTGCCAGCAGTTACGGAGGGGGAAACACCATATATTTT	CASSYGGGNTIYF
few	TRBV29-1	TRBJ2-3	NA	TGCAGCGTTGCCGGCGGTGGCGATACGCAGTATTTT	CSVAGGGDTQYF
NA	TRBV28	TRBJ2-1	TRBD1	TGTGCCAGAAACTCCGGGACAGGGGACAATGAGCAGTTCTTC	CARNSGTGDNEQFF
NA	TRBV7-6	TRBJ2-5	NA	TGTGCCAGCAGCTTATTCCCTCGGGAGACCCAGTACTTC	CASSLFPRETQYF
NA	TRBV7-9	TRBJ2-3	TRBD2	TGTGCCAGCAGCTTAGCAGGCGGGAGGGCCAGGACAGATACGCAGTATTTT	CASSLAGGRARTDTQYF
NA	TRBV7-2	TRBJ1-2	NA	TGTGCCAGCAGCCTAGGGCGGCGCAGCGGGGACTATGGCTACACCTTC	CASSLGRRSGDYGYTF
NA	TRBV3-1/TRBV3-2	TRBJ2-3	TRBD2	TGTGCCAGCAGCCAGGGGGCGGGAGGGCTCACAGATACGCAGTATTTT	CASSQGAGGLTDTQYF
NA	TRBV18	TRBJ2-7	TRBD1	TGTGCCAGCTTCCCGGGACAGGGTAGCGAGCAGTACTTC	CASFPGQGSEQYF
NA	TRBV24-1	TRBJ2-3	TRBD2	TGTGCCACCAGTGATGGGACTAGCGGACTTAGCACAGATACGCAGTATTTT	CATSDGTSGLSTDTQYF
NA	TRBV14	TRBJ2-3	TRBD2	TGTGCCAGCAGCCCGGGACTAGCGGGAACAGATACGCAGTATTTT	CASSPGLAGTDTQYF
NA	TRBV6-5	TRBJ2-7	TRBD1	TGTGCCAGCACCGGAGGACAGGGGACAAGCGAGCAGTACTTC	CASTGGQGTSEQYF
once	TRBV5-1	TRBJ1-5	NA	TGCGCCAGCAGCTTGGGGGGCAGGAAGAATCAGCCCCAGCATTTT	CASSLGGRKNQPQHF
NA	TRBV7-9	TRBJ2-7	TRBD1	TGTGCCAGCAGCTTCGTACAGGGGTACGAGCAGTACTTC	CASSFVQGYEQYF
NA	TRBV4-3	TRBJ2-7	NA	TGCGCCAGCAGCCAAGATCTAGACGGCTACGAGCAGTACTTC	CASSQDLDGYEQYF
NA	TRBV6-5	TRBJ2-1	TRBD1	TGTGCCAGCCGCCGGGACAGGAACTCCTACAATGAGCAGTTCTTC	CASRRDRNSYNEQFF
once	TRBV2	TRBJ1-5	NA	TGTGCCAGCACCCTGGAAGGGGGATGGAGCAATCAGCCCCAGCATTTT	CASTLEGGWSNQPQHF
once	TRBV9	TRBJ2-3	NA	TGTGCCAGCAGCGTAACCCAGGGTGTTAAGAGTGCAGATACGCAGTATTTT	CASSVTQGVKSADTQYF
NA	TRBV4-1	TRBJ1-2	NA	TGCGCCAGCAGCCAAGATGAGGTTTCTAACTATGGCTACACCTTC	CASSQDEVSNYGYTF
NA	TRBV19	TRBJ2-3	TRBD1	TGTGCCAGTAGTATTGGGACAGCCTTTGGCACAGATACGCAGTATTTT	CASSIGTAFGTDTQYF
once	TRBV7-3	TRBJ2-2	NA	TGTGCCAGCTCGGGAACCACCGGGGAGCTGTTTTTT	CASSGTTGELFF
NA	TRBV3-1/TRBV3-2	TRBJ1-5	NA	TGTGCCAGCAGCCAAACAGGTATCAATCAGCCCCAGCATTTT	CASSQTGINQPQHF
NA	TRBV7-2	TRBJ2-1	TRBD1	TGTGCCAGCAGCCGGGACAGGGGCTACAATGAGCAGTTCTTC	CASSRDRGYNEQFF
NA	TRBV29-1	TRBJ2-5	NA	TGCAGCGTTAAACCGGTGGGCAGGGCCAATACCCAAGAGACCCAGTACTTC	CSVKPVGRANTQETQYF
NA	TRBV12-3/TRBV12-4	TRBJ2-7	TRBD1	TGTGCCAGCAGTGGACAGGGGCGCTACGAGCAGTACTTC	CASSGQGRYEQYF
NA	TRBV18	TRBJ1-5	TRBD1	TGTGCCAGCTCTGGGACAGGCAATCAGCCCCAGCATTTT	CASSGTGNQPQHF